This TCR beta chain was retrieved from a study of naive CD8 T cells in extremely preterm neonates. Study-wide results and caveats: Relative to older groups, preterm infants had shorter, less trimmed CDR3s with fewer N additions. CDR3 nucleotide sharing was roughly 3% in preterm, approximately 0.38% term, 0.03% to 0.035% children, about 0.0094% adults.

Sequencing used immunoSEQ multiplex PCR; TCRdb keeps in-frame clones, though not all of them. The data contain approximately 6,000 clones, around 98% of them singletons. Cord blood came from elective full-term cesareans at about 35-42 weeks without labor or membrane rupture. Pregnancies with fetal demise were excluded. About 20,000 to 100,000 naive CD8+ T cells were sorted per sample. Trimming took 0 bases from V and 0 from J, leaving 13 bases between them. Germline lookup yields CDR1 SQVTM and CDR2 ANQGSEA. The CDR3 totals 16 residues. With respect to this clone: The antigen is unknown.

The sample comprised naive CD8+ T cells from cord blood. The TCR originated in a newborn in good health. The chain employs TRBV29-1 and TRBJ2-3; possibly TRBD2 for D (6 bases). The CDR3 is CSVEDPEGLSTDTQYF. The CDR3 nucleotides are TGCAGCGTTGAAGATCCGGAGGGCCTGAGCACAGATACGCAGTATTTT.